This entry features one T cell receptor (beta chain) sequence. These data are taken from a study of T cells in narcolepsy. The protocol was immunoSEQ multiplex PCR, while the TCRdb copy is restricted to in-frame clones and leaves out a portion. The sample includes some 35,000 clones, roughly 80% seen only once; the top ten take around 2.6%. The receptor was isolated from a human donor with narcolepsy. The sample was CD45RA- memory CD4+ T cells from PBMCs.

Written as DNA, the CDR3 is TGTGCCACGCGCGAGACAGGGGGAGAATATGGCTACACCTTC. It codes for CATRETGGEYGYTF. This chain links TRBV19 with TRBJ1-2, with 9 nucleotides matching TRBD1. Germline V gene lookup returns CDR1 LNHDA and CDR2 SQIVND (reference sequence). V lost 10 bases to trimming and J lost 5 bases; unmatched junction nucleotides: 11. The CDR3 runs 14 residues.